This T cell receptor beta chain emerged from a study of T cells in Graves' hyperthyroidism and ophthalmopathy. The TCR beta CDR3 regions underwent amplification using RNA transcripts as the source. The TCR CDR3 was amplified in a first-round RT-PCR using the HTBI primer set. TCRdb re-called the multiplex PCR reads with MiXCR, one entry per CDR3 protein. The table lists 500,000 or so distinct CDR3 sequences, more than 15% of them singletons. This clonotype was detected many times. The CDR3 sequence is 17 residues long. Trimming took 5 bases from V and 2 from J, leaving 18 bases between them. Germline V gene data show CDR1 as SGHAT and CDR2 as FQNNGV.

V gene TRBV11-2 combines with J gene TRBJ2-2, with D possibly TRBD2 on 5 matching bases. The sample comprised blood. The receptor was isolated from a woman aged 18-29 years with Graves' ophthalmopathy. The CDR3 sequence: CASSAGQGGLNTGELFF. The CDR3 nucleotides are TGTGCCAGCAGCGCAGGCCAAGGCGGACTTAACACCGGGGAGCTGTTTTTT.